Shown below are 21 T cell receptor beta chains from a single sample sequenced in a study of blood T cell repertoires in COVID-19 (TCRdb year 2020). The library was generated by the immunoSEQ multiplex PCR assay. TCRdb limited this immuneACCESS table to in-frame rearrangements with V and J called. A share of clones is missing; checked studies link under half to unresolved V genes, and the rest is unexplained. The sample data list around 100,000 clones, and about nine tenths of these were observed just once. The leading ten clones occupy around 5.1% of the sample. Sequencing input: peripheral blood. The receptors shown here come from a man aged 50 to 60 with acute or convalescent COVID-19.

The chain couples TRBV30 to TRBJ2-2; 8 bases are a match to TRBD2. This CDR3 region has 16 residues. The ends lost 1 base at V and 2 bases at J; junction bases unmatched: 6. The germline V gene has CDR1 GTSNPN and CDR2 SVGIG (reference sequence). The CDR3 region has the DNA TGTGCCTGGAGTGGGTCGGGAGGGATAAACACCGGGGAGCTGTTTTTT. Protein: CAWSGSGGINTGELFF.

This clone has a single count. This chain connects TRBV24-1 to TRBJ1-1; D is possibly TRBD1 (6 bases). The CDR3 contains 13 residues. CDR1 is KGHDR, CDR2 SFDVKD, per germline. Trimming stripped 11 bases from V and 0 bases from J, with 12 bases between. CDR3 loop: CAIQGTLNTEAFF. The CDR3 DNA follows: TGTGCCATACAAGGGACACTGAACACTGAAGCTTTCTTT.

The chain carries TRBV30 and TRBJ1-2, with a possible D match to TRBD1 (6 bases). V lost 6 bases and J 8 bases, leaving 19 bases between the germline ends. The germline V gene has CDR1 GTSNPN and CDR2 SVGIG (reference sequence). The CDR3 loop spans 13 amino acids. The CDR3 loop reads CACDLRGFGGYTF. The DNA for the CDR3 is TGTGCCTGTGACCTTAGGGGGTTTGGCGGCTACACCTTC.

This chain uses TRBV5-1 with TRBJ1-1, with D perhaps TRBD1 (5 bases). CDR3 length equals 12 residues. The V and J ends lost 2 bases and 3 bases respectively, with 5 bases between them. CDR1 is SGHRS, CDR2 YFSETQ, per germline. CDR3 sequence reads: CASSLGDTEAFF. CDR3 bases: TGCGCCAGCAGCTTAGGGGACACTGAAGCTTTCTTT.

The V and J genes are TRBV7-9 and TRBJ2-3; 12 bases are shared with TRBD2. Per germline, CDR1 SEHNR and CDR2 FQNEAQ (reference sequence). The CDR3 loop spans 16 amino acids. The ends lost 1 base at V and 1 base at J; junction bases unmatched: 0. DNA for the CDR3: TGTGCCAGCAGCTTAGGGACTAGCGGGGGCACAGATACGCAGTATTTT. Translated: CASSLGTSGGTDTQYF.

This chain uses TRBV7-9 with TRBJ1-1, with a weak D call TRBD1 (6 bases). Trimming took 2 bases from V and 6 from J, leaving 13 bases between them. The CDR3 totals 14 residues. The germline V gene has CDR1 SEHNR and CDR2 FQNEAQ (reference sequence). This CDR3 is CASSLSVGQSEAFF. CDR3 sequence (DNA): TGTGCCAGCAGCTTATCGGTCGGACAGTCTGAAGCTTTCTTT.

J is TRBJ1-3 and V is TRBV29-1, with 8 bases matching TRBD1. The CDR3 totals 14 residues. Germline assignment: CDR1 SQVTM and CDR2 ANQGSEA. V shed 6 bases, J shed 0 bases, and the junction held 4 bases outside the gene matches. DNA for the CDR3: TGCAGCGTAGGACAGGGCTTCTCTGGAAACACCATATATTTT. It is translated as CSVGQGFSGNTIYF. The full variable domain, in which reference TRBV29-1 and TRBJ1-3 provide the parts outside the CDR3, is SAVISQKPSRDICQRGTSLTIQCQVDSQVTMMFWYRQQPGQSLTLIATANQGSEATYESGFVIDKFPISRPNLTFSTLTVSNMSPEDSSIYLCSVGQGFSGNTIYFGEGSWLTVV.

This chain uses TRBV10-3 with TRBJ2-3; D perhaps matches TRBD2 (6 bases). Germline V gene data show CDR1 as ENHRY and CDR2 as SYGVKD. The CDR3 covers 15 residues. Trimming stripped 7 bases from V and 0 bases from J, with 14 bases between. The CDR3 spells CAITTGSGSTDTQYF. The CDR3 DNA sequence: TGTGCCATCACTACGGGAAGCGGGAGCACAGATACGCAGTATTTT.

V gene TRBV15 combines with J gene TRBJ2-3; D call uncertain. The V end lost 5 bases, the J end lost 0 bases, and 15 bases lay between the germline ends. CDR3 length: 16 amino acids. The V gene's germline CDR1 is LNHNV and CDR2 YYDKDF (reference sequence). This chain's CDR3 is CATSAPWSGSTDTQYF. The DNA of the CDR3 is TGTGCCACCAGCGCCCCGTGGTCCGGGAGCACAGATACGCAGTATTTT.

This chain uses TRBV3-1 (or the pseudogene TRBV3-2) with TRBJ2-3; TRBD2 matches at 9 bases. V shed 1 base and J 2 bases; nucleotides not matched to a gene: 4. Germline CDR1 is LGHDT and CDR2 is YNNKEL (reference sequence). The CDR3 covers 16 residues. CDR3 DNA sequence: TGTGCCAGCAGCCAAGGAAAGCGGGGGGCCACAGATACGCAGTATTTT. It translates to CASSQGKRGATDTQYF.

CDR3: CSVEGSSYEQYF. DNA for the CDR3: TGCAGCGTTGAAGGCAGCTCCTACGAGCAGTACTTC. The V gene is TRBV29-1, the J gene TRBJ2-7; D unresolved. Germline-derived CDR1 and CDR2 are SQVTM and ANQGSEA. Trimming cost V 1 base and J 0 bases, with 4 bases left between them. CDR3 size: 12 residues.

The genes are TRBV28 and TRBJ1-3; 8 bases map to TRBD1. The CDR3 spans 15 residues. The V gene's germline CDR1 is MDHEN and CDR2 SYDVKM. The V gene end was trimmed by 2 bases and the J gene end by 2 bases; junction bases not matched to a gene: 2. CDR3 protein: CASSLLRGPGNTIYF. The CDR3 nucleotides are TGTGCCAGCAGTTTACTCAGGGGGCCTGGAAACACCATATATTTT. Full variable domain (outside the CDR3, taken from reference TRBV28 and TRBJ1-3): DVKVTQSSRYLVKRTGEKVFLECVQDMDHENMFWYRQDPGLGLRLIYFSYDVKMKEKGDIPEGYSVSREKKERFSLILESASTNQTSMYLCASSLLRGPGNTIYFGEGSWLTVV.

V gene TRBV13 combines with J gene TRBJ1-1, with TRBD1 matching over 9 bases. Germline V gene lookup returns CDR1 PRHDT and CDR2 FYEKMQ (reference sequence). Losses at the gene ends were 4 bases for V and 11 bases for J; bases not matched to a gene: 14. This CDR3 has 15 amino acids. The DNA for the CDR3 is TGTGCCAGCAGCTCCGAGGGACAGGGAGGATTCAGGGCTTTCTTT. It is translated as CASSSEGQGGFRAFF.

The chain carries TRBV7-8 and TRBJ1-1, with 11 bases fitting TRBD1. This CDR3 region has 17 residues. Germline lookup yields CDR1 SGHVS and CDR2 FQNEAQ. J was trimmed by 2 bases and V by 6 bases; bases with no gene match: 11. CDR3 sequence: CASSEPTDRGLNTEAFF. CDR3 nucleotides: TGTGCCAGCAGTGAACCCACGGACAGGGGGCTAAACACTGAAGCTTTCTTT.

The V and J genes are TRBV5-1 and TRBJ2-5; tentatively, D is TRBD2 (6 bases). The CDR3 loop spans 16 amino acids. Trimming pared 4 bases from V and 2 bases from J, leaving 18 bases between. Germline assignment: CDR1 SGHRS and CDR2 YFSETQ. The CDR3 coding sequence is TGCGCCAGCAGCCGGTGGGGGAGCCGGGGGCAAGAGACCCAGTACTTC. Translated, it gives CASSRWGSRGQETQYF.

This clone was detected only once. V and J are TRBV7-2 and TRBJ2-3, with TRBD2 matching over 14 bases. CDR1 SGHTA and CDR2 FQGNSA come from the germline V gene. V was clipped by 3 bases and J by 4 bases; unmatched bases: 3. The CDR3 has 16 amino acids. The CDR3, as DNA: TGTGCCAGCAGCTTCCCGGGACTAGCGGGAGCAGATACGCAGTATTTT. Translated, it gives CASSFPGLAGADTQYF.

V is TRBV4-2 and J is TRBJ2-4, with TRBD1 identical over 7 bases. Germline V CDR1 and CDR2: LGHNA, YNFKEQ. V lost 1 base, J lost 0 bases, and 9 bases stayed unmatched. CDR3 length equals 18 residues. The CDR3 nucleotides read TGTGCCAGCAGCCAAGGAAACAGGGGCACCTTAGCCAAAAACATTCAGTACTTC. Its translation is CASSQGNRGTLAKNIQYF.

The V gene is TRBV4-1, the J gene TRBJ2-2; 7 bases are shared with TRBD1. CDR1 is MGHRA, CDR2 YSYEKL, per germline. This CDR3 has 15 amino acids. J gave up 1 base and V 3 bases, and 2 bases lay outside the gene matches. In DNA, the CDR3 is TGCGCCAGCAGCCAGGGGACAGAGAACACCGGGGAGCTGTTTTTT. Translating gives CASSQGTENTGELFF.

The chain employs TRBV9 and TRBJ2-2; 7 bases align to TRBD2. This CDR3 is 14 amino acids long. CDR1 and CDR2 (germline): SGDLS, YYNGEE. Unmatched junction bases numbered 3, after V lost 2 bases and J lost 5 bases. CDR3 residues: CASSVGAGTGELFF. The DNA of the CDR3 is TGTGCCAGCAGCGTCGGAGCGGGAACCGGGGAGCTGTTTTTT.

The count of this clone is one. The chain joins TRBV5-1 to TRBJ2-5; 7 positions agree with TRBD2. Trimming removed 2 bases from V and 7 bases from J; junction bases left unmatched: 11. The CDR3 totals 15 residues. Germline V CDR1 and CDR2: SGHRS, YFSETQ. The CDR3: CASSLRTSGEGTQYF. As DNA, the CDR3 is TGCGCCAGCAGCTTAAGGACTAGTGGAGAGGGGACCCAGTACTTC.

This sequence joins TRBV12-5 and TRBJ2-2; D gene ambiguous. The CDR3 is made up of 12 amino acids. V was clipped by 1 base and J by 6 bases, with 3 bases between them. CDR1 and CDR2 (germline): LGHNT, FRNRAP. The CDR3 loop is CASGLGAGELFF. CDR3 DNA: TGTGCTAGTGGTTTGGGCGCCGGGGAGCTGTTTTTT.